This T cell receptor (beta chain) was found in a study of STAT5B mutations in CD4+ large granular lymphocyte leukemia. On the study more broadly: Among healthy controls, a particular HLA allele went with more CDR3 'QG' motifs.

Here immunoSEQ multiplex PCR was the method, and the copy in TCRdb shows in-frame clones only, minus some. The table shows around 33,000 clones, with 75% to 85% occurring only once. The germline V gene encodes CDR1 SGHTS and CDR2 YDEGEE. V was pared by 3 bases and J by 2 bases, with 15 bases between. The CDR3 totals 15 residues. The TCR comes from a human donor in good health. The chain combines TRBV5-8 with TRBJ2-7; perhaps D is TRBD1 or TRBD2 (6 bases each). The material sequenced was CD4+ T cells from blood buffy coats. The DNA of the CDR3 is TGTGCCAGCAGCTCGGGGGCTCCCAATACCTACGAGCAGTACTTC. This encodes CASSSGAPNTYEQYF.